The entry that follows covers one T cell receptor beta chain sequence. The antigen remains unidentified. This may be a read error: a much more frequent sequence differs by one nucleotide. CDR1 and CDR2 from the germline V gene are LNHDA and SQIVND (reference sequence). CDR3 length: 15 residues. V was pared by 3 bases and J by 10 bases, with 8 bases of the junction left unmatched. TCRdb processed the multiplex PCR reads anew with MiXCR; each CDR3 protein has one entry. The repertoire has 150,000 to 200,000 distinct CDR3 sequences, about 33% of them found once; the top ten carry 4.3%. The entry originates in a study of breast tumors, draining lymph nodes, adjacent tissues. General observations from the study: Tumor T cell lymph node origin was a supported hypothesis, not proven.

Breast cancer patients provided tissue from their axillary draining lymph nodes. This receptor was taken from a female donor with breast cancer. Some clones in this sample may be carry-over from other donors' samples. The genes are TRBV19 and TRBJ2-1; 11 bases align to TRBD2. Sequenced sample: axillary lymph node tissue. Here the CDR3 reads CASSIRPSGGKEQFF. CDR3 nucleotide sequence: TGTGCCAGTAGTATTCGGCCTAGCGGGGGGAAAGAGCAGTTCTTC. The complete variable domain, with remaining parts taken from reference TRBV19 and TRBJ2-1, reads DGGITQSPKYLFRKEGQNVTLSCEQNLNHDAMYWYRQDPGQGLRLIYYSQIVNDFQKGDIAEGYSVSREKKESFPLTVTSAQKNPTAFYLCASSIRPSGGKEQFFGPGTRLTVL.